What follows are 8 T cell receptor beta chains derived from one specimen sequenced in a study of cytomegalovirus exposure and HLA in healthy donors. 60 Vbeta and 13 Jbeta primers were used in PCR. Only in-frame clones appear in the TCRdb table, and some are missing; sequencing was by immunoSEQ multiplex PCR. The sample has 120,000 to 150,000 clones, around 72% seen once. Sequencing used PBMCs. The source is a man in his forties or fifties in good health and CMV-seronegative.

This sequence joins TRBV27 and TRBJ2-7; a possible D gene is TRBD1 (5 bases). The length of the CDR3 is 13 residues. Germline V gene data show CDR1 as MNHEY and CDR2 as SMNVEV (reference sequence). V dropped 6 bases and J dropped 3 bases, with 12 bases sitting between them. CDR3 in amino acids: CASRTPDSYEQYF. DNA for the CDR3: TGTGCCAGCAGAACACCCGACAGCTACGAGCAGTACTTC.

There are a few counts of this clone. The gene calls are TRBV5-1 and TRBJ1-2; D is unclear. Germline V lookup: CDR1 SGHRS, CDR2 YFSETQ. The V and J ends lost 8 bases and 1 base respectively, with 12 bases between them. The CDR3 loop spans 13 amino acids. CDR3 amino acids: CASRRADNYGYTF. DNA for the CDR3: TGCGCCAGTCGGCGGGCTGATAACTATGGCTACACCTTC.

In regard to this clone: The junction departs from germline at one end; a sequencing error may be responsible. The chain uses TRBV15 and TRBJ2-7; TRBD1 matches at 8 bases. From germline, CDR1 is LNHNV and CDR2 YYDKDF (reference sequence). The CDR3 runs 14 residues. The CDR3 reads CATSRDRGDYEQYF. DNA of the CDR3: TGTGCCACCAGCCGAGACAGGGGTGACTACGAGCAGTACTTC.

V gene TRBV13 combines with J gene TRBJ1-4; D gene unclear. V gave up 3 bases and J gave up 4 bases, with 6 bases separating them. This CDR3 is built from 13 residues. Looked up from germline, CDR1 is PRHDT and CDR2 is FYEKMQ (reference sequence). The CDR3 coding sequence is TGTGCCAGCAGCTTGGGCGATAATGAAAAACTGTTTTTT. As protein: CASSLGDNEKLFF.

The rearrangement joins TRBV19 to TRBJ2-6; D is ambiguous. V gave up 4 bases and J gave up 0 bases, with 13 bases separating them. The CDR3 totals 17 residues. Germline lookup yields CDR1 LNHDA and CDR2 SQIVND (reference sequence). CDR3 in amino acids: CASSTLYRASGANVLTF. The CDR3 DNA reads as TGTGCCAGTAGTACCCTGTACAGAGCCTCTGGGGCCAACGTCCTGACTTTC.

The CDR3 DNA reads as TGTGCCAGCAGCAAAGCCAGGGGTCATAATTCACCCCTCCACTTT. Translation: CASSKARGHNSPLHF. The rearrangement uses TRBV21-1 and TRBJ1-6; no check of the table's D call, TRBD1, against the DNA was made. TRBV21-1 is flagged as a pseudogene. The CDR3 consists of 15 residues.

CDR3 sequence: CASGAGGQGAYGYTF. The CDR3 DNA follows: TGCGCCAGCGGCGCGGGGGGACAGGGAGCCTATGGCTACACCTTC. The chain recombines TRBV5-1 with TRBJ1-2; TRBD1 matches at 9 bases. The CDR3 spans 15 residues. J gave up 4 bases and V 7 bases, and 11 bases lay outside the gene matches. Germline V gene lookup returns CDR1 SGHRS and CDR2 YFSETQ. Drawing the rest from reference TRBV5-1 and TRBJ1-2, the complete variable domain is KAGVTQTPRYLIKTRGQQVTLSCSPISGHRSVSWYQQTPGQGLQFLFEYFSETQRNKGNFPGRFSGRQFSNSRSEMNVSTLELGDSALYLCASGAGGQGAYGYTFGSGTRLTVV.

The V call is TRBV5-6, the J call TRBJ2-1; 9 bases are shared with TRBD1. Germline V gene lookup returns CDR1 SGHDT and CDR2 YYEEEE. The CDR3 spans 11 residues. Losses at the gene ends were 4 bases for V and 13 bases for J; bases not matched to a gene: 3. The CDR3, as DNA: TGTGCCAGCAGCGTGGGACAGGGTCAGTTCTTC. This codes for CASSVGQGQFF.